This T cell receptor (beta chain) emerged from a study of neurological immune-mediated disorders. Each CDR3 protein gets one entry after TCRdb re-called the 5' RACE reads with MiXCR. The data hold about 66,000 distinct CDR3 sequences, with around 4.2% observed a single time. This CDR3 has 14 amino acids. V lost 0 bases, J lost 1 base, and 8 bases lay in between. Germline CDR1 and CDR2: SGHRS and YFSETQ. This clonotype was seen at least ten times. V usage is TRBV5-1 and J usage is TRBJ2-7, with a tentative D call TRBD2 (6 bases). The sequenced sample consisted of PBMCs. This clonotype originated in a man aged 25-40 years with multiple sclerosis. The CDR3 loop reads CASSLVGLSYEQYF. The CDR3 nucleotides read TGCGCCAGCAGCTTGGTGGGACTTTCCTACGAGCAGTACTTC.